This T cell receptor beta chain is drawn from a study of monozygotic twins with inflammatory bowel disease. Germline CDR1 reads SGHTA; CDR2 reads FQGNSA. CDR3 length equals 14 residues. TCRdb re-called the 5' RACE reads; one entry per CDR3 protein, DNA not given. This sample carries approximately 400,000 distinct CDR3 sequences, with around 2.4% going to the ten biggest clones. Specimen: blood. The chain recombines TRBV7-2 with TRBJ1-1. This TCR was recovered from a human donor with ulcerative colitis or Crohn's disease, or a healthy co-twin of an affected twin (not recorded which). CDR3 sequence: CASSLLWMNTEAFF.